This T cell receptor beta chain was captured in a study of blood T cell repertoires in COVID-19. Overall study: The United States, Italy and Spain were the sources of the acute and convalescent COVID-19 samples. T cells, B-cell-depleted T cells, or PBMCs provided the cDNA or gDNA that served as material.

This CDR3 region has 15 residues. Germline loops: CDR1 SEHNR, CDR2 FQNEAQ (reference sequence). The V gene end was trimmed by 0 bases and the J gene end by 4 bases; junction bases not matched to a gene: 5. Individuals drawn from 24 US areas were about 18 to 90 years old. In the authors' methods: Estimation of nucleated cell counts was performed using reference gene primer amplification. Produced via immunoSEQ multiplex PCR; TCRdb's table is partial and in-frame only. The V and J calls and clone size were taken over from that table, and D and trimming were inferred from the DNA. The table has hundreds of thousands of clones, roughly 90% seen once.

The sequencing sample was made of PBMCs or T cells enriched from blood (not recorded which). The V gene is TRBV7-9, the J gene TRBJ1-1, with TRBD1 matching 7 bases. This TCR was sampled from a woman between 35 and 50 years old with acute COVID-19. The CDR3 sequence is CASSLAVTGSTEAFF. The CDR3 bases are TGTGCCAGCAGCTTAGCAGTGACAGGGAGCACTGAAGCTTTCTTT.